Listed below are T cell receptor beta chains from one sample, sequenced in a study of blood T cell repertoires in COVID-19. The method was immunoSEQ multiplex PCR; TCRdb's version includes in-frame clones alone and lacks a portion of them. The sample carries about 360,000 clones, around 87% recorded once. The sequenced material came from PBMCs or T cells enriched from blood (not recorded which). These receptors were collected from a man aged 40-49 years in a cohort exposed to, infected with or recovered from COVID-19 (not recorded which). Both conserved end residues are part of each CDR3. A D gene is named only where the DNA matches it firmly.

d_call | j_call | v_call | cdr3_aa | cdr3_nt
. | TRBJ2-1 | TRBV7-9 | CASSLAGGAYNEQFF | TGTGCCAGCAGCTTAGCAGGGGGAGCCTACAATGAGCAGTTCTTC
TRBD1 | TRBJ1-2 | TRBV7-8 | CASSLARQGSNYGYTF | TGTGCCAGCAGCTTAGCGAGACAGGGGTCTAACTATGGCTACACCTTC
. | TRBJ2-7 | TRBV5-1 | CASSPPDRYEQYF | TGCGCCAGCAGCCCACCTGACAGATACGAGCAGTACTTC
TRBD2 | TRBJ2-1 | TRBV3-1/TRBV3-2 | CASSDRLAASSYNEQFF | TGTGCCAGCAGCGATCGACTAGCGGCGAGCTCCTACAATGAGCAGTTCTTC
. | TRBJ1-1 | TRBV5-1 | CASSFLQLNTEAFF | TGCGCCAGCAGCTTTTTACAGCTGAACACTGAAGCTTTCTTT
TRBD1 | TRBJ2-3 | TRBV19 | CASSNGQGAADTQYF | TGTGCCAGTAGTAACGGACAGGGGGCTGCAGATACGCAGTATTTT
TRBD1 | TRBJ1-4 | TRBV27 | CASSFTRDRGEKLFF | TGTGCCAGCAGTTTTACAAGGGACAGGGGTGAAAAACTGTTTTTT
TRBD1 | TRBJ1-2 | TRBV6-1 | CASSERDRGKYGYTF | TGTGCCAGCAGTGAAAGGGACAGGGGGAAATATGGCTACACCTTC
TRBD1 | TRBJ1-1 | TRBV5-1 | CASSRGTANTEAFF | TGCGCCAGCAGCAGGGGGACAGCGAACACTGAAGCTTTCTTT
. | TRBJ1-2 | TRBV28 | CASSSLSGTNYGYTF | TGTGCCAGCAGTTCCCTGTCAGGGACTAACTATGGCTACACCTTC
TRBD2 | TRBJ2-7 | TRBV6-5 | CASRTGTSSFEQYF | TGTGCCAGCAGGACCGGGACTAGTTCGTTCGAGCAGTACTTC
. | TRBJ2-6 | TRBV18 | CATAGNSGANVLTF | TGTGCCACTGCAGGGAACTCTGGGGCCAACGTCCTGACTTTC
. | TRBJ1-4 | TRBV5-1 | CASSLRDATNEKLFF | TGCGCCAGCAGCTTGCGGGATGCAACTAATGAAAAACTGTTTTTT
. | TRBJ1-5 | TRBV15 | CATSPANQPQHF | TGTGCCACCAGCCCTGCGAATCAGCCCCAGCATTTT
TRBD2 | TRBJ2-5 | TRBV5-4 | CASRGLAGETQYF | TGTGCCAGCAGGGGACTAGCGGGAGAGACCCAGTACTTC
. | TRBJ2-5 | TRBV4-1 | CASSQGPGGGQETQYF | TGCGCCAGCAGCCAGGGGCCTGGTGGCGGCCAAGAGACCCAGTACTTC
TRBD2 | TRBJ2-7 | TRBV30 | CAWSPTSGRPHEQYF | TGTGCCTGGAGTCCAACTAGCGGGAGGCCCCACGAGCAGTACTTC
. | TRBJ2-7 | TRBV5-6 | CASSLAIQGPYEQYF | TGTGCCAGCAGCTTGGCCATCCAGGGGCCCTACGAGCAGTACTTC
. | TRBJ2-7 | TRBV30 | CAWERRNYEQYF | TGTGCCTGGGAGCGGAGGAACTACGAGCAGTACTTC
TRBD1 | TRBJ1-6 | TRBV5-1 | CASSITGGGSPLHF | TGCGCCAGCAGCATTACAGGGGGCGGTTCACCCCTCCACTTT
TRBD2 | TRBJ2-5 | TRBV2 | CASIPGLAAKETQYF | TGTGCCAGCATCCCCGGACTAGCGGCAAAAGAGACCCAGTACTTC
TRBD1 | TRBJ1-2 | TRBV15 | CATSRESGTAYGYTF | TGTGCCACCAGCAGAGAGTCCGGGACAGCCTATGGCTACACCTTC
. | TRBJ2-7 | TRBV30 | CAWGAVSYEQYF | TGTGCCTGGGGAGCGGTTTCCTACGAGCAGTACTTC
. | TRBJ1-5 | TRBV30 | CAWSVKGGHQPQHF | TGTGCCTGGAGTGTAAAGGGGGGGCATCAGCCCCAGCATTTT
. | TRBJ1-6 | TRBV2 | CASRRSWLLHF | TGTGCCAGCAGGAGGTCATGGCTCCTCCACTTT
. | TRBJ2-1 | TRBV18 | CASSEIGQYNEQFF | TGTGCCAGCTCGGAGATAGGACAGTACAATGAGCAGTTCTTC